The 28 T cell receptor beta chains listed next were all sequenced from one sample in a study of identifying expanded T cells in peripheral blood. Sequencing was performed with immunoSEQ multiplex PCR; in TCRdb, only in-frame clones are kept and a portion is missing. The data show 84,000 or so clones, around 89% seen once. Sequencing input: blood. These receptors originate from a person between 18 and 69 years old in good health.

This chain joins TRBV11-2 and TRBJ2-7; D may correspond to TRBD1 or TRBD2 (9 bases each). Trimming took 5 bases from V and 3 from J, leaving 23 bases between them. This CDR3 contains 17 residues. Per the germline V gene, CDR1 is SGHAT and CDR2 is FQNNGV. The CDR3 sequence is CASSPLNRGRGGYEQYF. In nucleotides, the CDR3 is TGTGCCAGCAGCCCTCTTAACAGGGGGCGGGGGGGCTACGAGCAGTACTTC.

This chain uses TRBV7-2 with TRBJ2-2; 9 bases fit TRBD1. CDR1 and CDR2 (germline): SGHTA, FQGNSA. V shed 5 bases, J shed 1 base, and the junction held 5 bases outside the gene matches. The CDR3 runs 16 residues. The CDR3 loop is CASSPTGGENTGELFF. DNA for the CDR3: TGTGCCAGCAGCCCCACAGGGGGCGAGAACACCGGGGAGCTGTTTTTT.

The CDR3 DNA reads TGTGCCAGCAGCTTAGGGGTAGGGAACTATGGCTACACCTTC. As protein: CASSLGVGNYGYTF. V usage is TRBV7-2 and J usage is TRBJ1-2; no firm D call. This CDR3 has 14 amino acids. Trimming shortened V by 1 base and J by 2 bases, and 8 bases separated the two germline ends. Germline V gene data show CDR1 as SGHTA and CDR2 as FQGNSA.

The chain couples TRBV6-5 to TRBJ2-7, with a tentative D call TRBD2 (6 bases). In germline, CDR1 is MNHEY, CDR2 SVGAGI. This CDR3 is built from 13 residues. V lost 7 bases and J 3 bases, leaving 13 bases between the germline ends. The chain's CDR3 is CASMLSGYYEQYF. The DNA of the CDR3 is TGTGCCAGCATGCTGAGCGGGTACTACGAGCAGTACTTC.

This clone was observed a single time. The chain is built from TRBV6-6 and TRBJ2-5, with D maybe TRBD2 (6 bases). CDR1 MNHNY and CDR2 SVGAGI come from the germline V gene (reference sequence). V lost 5 bases and J lost 5, with 15 bases in between. The CDR3 is 14 residues long. The CDR3: CASSASAEGETQYF. DNA for the CDR3: TGTGCCAGCAGTGCCTCGGCGGAGGGGGAGACCCAGTACTTC.

This CDR3 reads CASSLGRDYGYTF. CDR3 DNA sequence: TGTGCCAGCTCTCTAGGGAGGGACTATGGCTACACCTTC. The chain carries TRBV7-9 and TRBJ1-2; D gene uncertain. This CDR3 contains 13 residues. Germline assignment: CDR1 SEHNR and CDR2 FQNEAQ (reference sequence). Trimming took off 8 bases at V and 3 bases at J, with 13 bases between the two ends.

The CDR3 loop reads CASSHARDGYEQYF. The DNA of the CDR3 is TGTGCCAGCAGCCATGCCCGGGACGGGTACGAGCAGTACTTC. The V call is TRBV5-4, the J call TRBJ2-7; D tentatively reads TRBD1 or TRBD2 (5 bases each). Looked up from germline, CDR1 is SGHNT and CDR2 is YYREEE (reference sequence). The CDR3 has 14 amino acids. V lost 4 bases and J 4 bases, leaving 15 bases between the germline ends.

This rearrangement joins TRBV7-2 to TRBJ1-2, with D tentatively TRBD1 (6 bases). The CDR3 has 14 amino acids. Looked up from germline, CDR1 is SGHTA and CDR2 is FQGNSA. Trimming left V 5 bases short and J 5 bases short, with 15 bases between. Here the CDR3 DNA reads TGTGCCAGCAGCCTAAGGACAGACACTTATGGCTACACCTTC. It codes for CASSLRTDTYGYTF.

This rearrangement joins TRBV15 to TRBJ2-7; 9 bases are a match to TRBD2. V trimming: 3 bases; J trimming: 4 bases; junction bases outside the gene matches: 4. Per the germline V gene, CDR1 is LNHNV and CDR2 is YYDKDF (reference sequence). The CDR3 runs to 14 residues. Written as DNA, the CDR3 is TGTGCCACCAGCAGGTTCGCGGGGGGGTACGAGCAGTACTTC. As protein: CATSRFAGGYEQYF.

This clone was detected only once. V is TRBV4-3 and J is TRBJ2-1, with D possibly called TRBD1 or TRBD2 (5 bases each). The CDR3 is 16 amino acids. Germline CDR1 is LGHNA and CDR2 is YSLEER. Trimming cost V 0 bases and J 6 bases, with 15 bases left between them. The CDR3 DNA reads TGCGCCAGCAGCCAAGATCCCTCGGGGCAGGGCAATGAGCAGTTCTTC. Protein product: CASSQDPSGQGNEQFF.

The J gene is TRBJ2-5, the V gene TRBV4-1, with 9 bases identical to TRBD1. The CDR3 totals 15 residues. Germline lookup yields CDR1 MGHRA and CDR2 YSYEKL. Trimming removed 5 bases from V and 4 bases from J; junction bases left unmatched: 8. The CDR3 sequence: CASSARTGGSETQYF. The CDR3 region has the DNA TGCGCCAGCAGCGCCCGAACAGGGGGCTCAGAGACCCAGTACTTC.

The chain links TRBV12-5 to TRBJ2-3, with D possibly matching TRBD1 (6 bases). The CDR3 has 14 residues. Germline V lookup: CDR1 LGHNT, CDR2 FRNRAP. The V and J ends lost 5 bases and 4 bases respectively, with 13 bases between them. CDR3 protein: CASGLKGVADTQYF. CDR3 coding DNA: TGTGCTAGTGGTCTAAAGGGGGTCGCAGATACGCAGTATTTT.

The rearrangement joins TRBV29-1 to TRBJ2-3; 7 positions agree with TRBD2. The length of the CDR3 is 13 residues. V shed 4 bases, J shed 6 bases, and the junction held 7 bases outside the gene matches. Germline loops: CDR1 SQVTM, CDR2 ANQGSEA. The CDR3: CSVGRGNKDTQYF. The DNA for the CDR3 is TGCAGCGTTGGGCGGGGGAACAAGGATACGCAGTATTTT.

The chain employs TRBV2 and TRBJ1-1, with D unclear. V was shortened by 3 bases and J by 1 base, with 6 bases between the two germline ends. Germline lookup yields CDR1 SNHLY and CDR2 FYNNEI. The CDR3 is 13 amino acids. CDR3 amino acids: CASSDLGNTEAFF. CDR3 nucleotides: TGTGCCAGCAGTGACTTGGGGAACACTGAAGCTTTCTTT. Full variable domain (outside the CDR3, taken from reference TRBV2 and TRBJ1-1): EPEVTQTPSHQVTQMGQEVILRCVPISNHLYFYWYRQILGQKVEFLVSFYNNEISEKSEIFDDQFSVERPDGSNFTLKIRSTKLEDSAMYFCASSDLGNTEAFFGQGTRLTVV.

The chain is built from TRBV5-6 and TRBJ2-2; 7 bases are a match to TRBD2. The junction had 2 bases not matched to a gene; V was cut back by 3 bases and J by 6 bases. Germline CDR1 and CDR2: SGHDT and YYEEEE. The CDR3 is made up of 13 amino acids. CDR3 sequence reads: CASSWDYPGELFF. The CDR3 DNA reads TGTGCCAGCAGCTGGGACTACCCCGGGGAGCTGTTTTTT.

The rearrangement joins TRBV2 to TRBJ2-3; 8 positions agree with TRBD1. The V gene's germline CDR1 is SNHLY and CDR2 FYNNEI. J was trimmed by 2 bases and V by 4 bases; bases with no gene match: 8. This CDR3 has 16 amino acids. CDR3 region: CASSADQGAFTDTQYF. CDR3 nucleotide sequence: TGTGCCAGCAGTGCTGACCAGGGGGCATTCACAGATACGCAGTATTTT.

The chain recombines TRBV7-8 with TRBJ2-4; 7 nucleotides match TRBD1. V lost 5 bases to trimming and J lost 5 bases; unmatched junction nucleotides: 6. CDR3 size: 14 residues. CDR1 is SGHVS, CDR2 FQNEAQ, per germline. The CDR3 sequence: CASSAQRGQNIQYF. The CDR3 bases are TGTGCCAGCAGCGCTCAGAGGGGGCAAAACATTCAGTACTTC.

The J gene is TRBJ2-7, the V gene TRBV5-1; 13 nucleotides line up with TRBD2. The V segment lost 4 bases and the J segment 12 bases; nucleotides outside the gene matches: 10. CDR3 length: 14 residues. Looked up from germline, CDR1 is SGHRS and CDR2 is YFSETQ. The CDR3: CASSPPGLAGVWYF. As DNA, the CDR3 is TGCGCCAGCAGCCCGCCCGGACTAGCGGGAGTATGGTACTTC.

This sequence joins TRBV5-4 and TRBJ1-1; D is undetermined. Trimming removed 4 bases at V and 4 bases at J, with 14 bases between. This CDR3 spans 14 amino acids. Germline V CDR1 and CDR2: SGHNT, YYREEE (reference sequence). CDR3: CASSPRLSGTEAFF. CDR3 nucleotide sequence: TGTGCCAGCAGCCCCAGGTTGAGCGGCACTGAAGCTTTCTTT.

The V call is TRBV2, the J call TRBJ2-1; D perhaps matches TRBD2 (5 bases). Germline CDR1 and CDR2: SNHLY and FYNNEI. V lost 2 bases, J lost 0 bases, and 8 bases lay in between. The CDR3 runs to 15 residues. This CDR3 reads CASSELGSSYNEQFF. The CDR3 DNA reads as TGTGCCAGCAGTGAACTTGGGAGCTCCTACAATGAGCAGTTCTTC.

Comments on this clone: Compared with germline, one end of the junction differs, possibly owing to a read error. This chain's CDR3 is CASAPLGRGGGYEQYF. The CDR3 DNA follows: TGTGCCAGCGCACCCCTCGGGCGGGGGGGCGGGTACGAGCAGTACTTC. This chain uses TRBV18 with TRBJ2-7, with 9 bases that match TRBD2. This CDR3 has 16 amino acids. Germline V gene sequence: CDR1 KGHSH, CDR2 LQKENI.

CDR3 nucleotides: TGTGCCAGACAGACCCCCTACGAGCAGTACTTC. Its translation: CARQTPYEQYF. The chain recombines TRBV5-3 with TRBJ2-7; no definite D call. TRBV5-3 is an ORF, and what it does is uncertain. Trimming shortened V by 7 bases and J by 2 bases, and 7 bases separated the two germline ends. The CDR3 consists of 11 residues.

The CDR3, as DNA: TGTGCCAGCAGCCAAGAATGGGCGTCCGCAGGGCCCAAGGACACTGAAGCTTTCTTT. This sequence encodes CASSQEWASAGPKDTEAFF. The chain combines TRBV14 with TRBJ1-1; possibly TRBD1 for D (5 bases). The CDR3 spans 19 residues. V lost 0 bases and J 3 bases, leaving 23 bases between the germline ends. CDR1 is SGHDN and CDR2 is FVKESK in the germline V gene.

This clone was recorded a few times. This chain links TRBV5-5 with TRBJ2-7; D might be TRBD1 or TRBD2, each matching 5 bases. CDR1 SGHKS and CDR2 YYEKEE come from the germline V gene (reference sequence). Deletions cut 0 bases from V and 3 bases from J, with 10 bases between. The CDR3 has 14 residues. CDR3 in amino acids: CASSLEGTYYEQYF. In DNA, the CDR3 is TGTGCCAGCAGCTTGGAAGGGACCTACTACGAGCAGTACTTC.

V gene TRBV18 combines with J gene TRBJ2-6; tentatively, D is TRBD1 or TRBD2 (5 bases each). The CDR3 contains 15 residues. Germline CDR1 and CDR2: KGHSH and LQKENI. V lost 2 bases to trimming and J lost 4 bases, with 9 bases between them. CDR3 DNA sequence: TGTGCCAGCTCACCAATGGGGGTCGGGGCCAACGTCCTGACTTTC. This codes for CASSPMGVGANVLTF.

The chain has TRBV4-1 and TRBJ1-2, with D perhaps TRBD1 (5 bases). The germline V and J ends were trimmed by 1 base and 0 bases, with 12 bases remaining between them. In germline, CDR1 is MGHRA, CDR2 YSYEKL. The CDR3 runs to 16 residues. The CDR3 reads CASSQAPGRANYGYTF. The CDR3 nucleotides are TGCGCCAGCAGCCAAGCCCCAGGCAGGGCTAACTATGGCTACACCTTC.

The table lists this clone with a few counts. V is TRBV5-6 and J is TRBJ2-5, with 9 bases fitting TRBD2. The V and J ends lost 3 bases and 5 bases, in that order; junction bases with no gene match: 2. Germline CDR1 reads SGHDT; CDR2 reads YYEEEE. CDR3 length: 13 residues. The CDR3 sequence: CASSSTSGETQYF. The CDR3 region has the DNA TGTGCCAGCAGCTCTACTAGCGGGGAGACCCAGTACTTC.

The CDR3 DNA follows: TGTGCCAGCAGCTCCCGACTAGCGGACTTCGATGAGCAGTTCTTC. This translates into CASSSRLADFDEQFF. V is TRBV7-2 and J is TRBJ2-1; TRBD2 matches at 9 bases. Trimming removed 4 bases from V and 8 bases from J; junction bases left unmatched: 9. CDR3 size: 15 residues. The germline V gene has CDR1 SGHTA and CDR2 FQGNSA. The full variable domain, completed using reference TRBV7-2 and TRBJ2-1, is GAGVSQSPSNKVTEKGKDVELRCDPISGHTALYWYRQSLGQGLEFLIYFQGNSAPDKSGLPSDRFSAERTGGSVSTLTIQRTQQEDSAVYLCASSSRLADFDEQFFGPGTRLTVL.